This entry describes one T cell receptor beta chain. Original processing notes: Amplification of reference gene primers provided the estimated nucleated cell counts. Profiling relied on immunoSEQ multiplex PCR, and the TCRdb table lists in-frame clones only, not all of them. V, J and clone size reflect that table, while D and trimming were determined from the DNA. The table has 57,000 or so clones, about 85% seen once; the top ten hold under 6%. Looked up from germline, CDR1 is SGHNT and CDR2 is YYREEE (reference sequence). J lost 0 bases, V lost 2 bases, and 7 bases had no gene match. The CDR3 consists of 16 residues. The sample belongs to a study of blood T cell repertoires in COVID-19. Turning to the study itself: Sample material is recorded as cDNA or gDNA derived from T cells, B-cell-depleted T cells, or PBMCs.

The V call is TRBV5-4, the J call TRBJ1-1; 7 bases align to TRBD1. Input material: peripheral blood. The TCR comes from a man between 65 and 79 years old with acute or convalescent COVID-19. The CDR3 DNA sequence: TGTGCCAGCAGCTTACGACAGGGAAACATGAACACTGAAGCTTTCTTT. It is translated as CASSLRQGNMNTEAFF.